This passage covers 30 T cell receptor beta chains from one sample sequenced in a study of response to subunit inactivated influenza vaccine. TCRdb reprocessed the RT-PCR reads with MiXCR, giving one entry per CDR3 protein. This repertoire shows about 700,000 distinct CDR3 sequences, about 14% found once; its top ten account for roughly 7.2%. The sequencing used PBMCs from blood, collected roughly 2 weeks before vaccination. These receptors all come from a man in his fifties who received an inactivated influenza vaccine.

This clonotype was detected only a few times. The chain is built from TRBV11-2 and TRBJ2-1, with D maybe TRBD2 (7 bases). The CDR3 extends over 16 amino acids. The germline V and J ends were trimmed by 3 bases and 2 bases, with 14 bases remaining between them. Germline CDR1 reads SGHAT; CDR2 reads FQNNGV. The CDR3: CASSFWTGGTYNEQFF. The CDR3 coding sequence is TGTGCCAGCAGCTTTTGGACGGGGGGCACCTACAATGAGCAGTTCTTC.

This clonotype was detected many times. The chain links TRBV9 to TRBJ2-2; D unclear. This CDR3 contains 15 residues. The V end lost 1 base, the J end lost 1 base, and 8 bases lay between the germline ends. Germline V gene lookup returns CDR1 SGDLS and CDR2 YYNGEE. For the CDR3, the DNA is TGTGCCAGCAGCGTATATTCCAGGAACACCGGGGAGCTGTTTTTT. This sequence encodes CASSVYSRNTGELFF. Using reference TRBV9 and TRBJ2-2 for the parts outside the CDR3, the full variable domain is DSGVTQTPKHLITATGQRVTLRCSPRSGDLSVYWYQQSLDQGLQFLIQYYNGEERAKGNILERFSAQQFPDLHSELNLSSLELGDSALYFCASSVYSRNTGELFFGEGSRLTVL.

J is TRBJ1-1 and V is TRBV4-2; tentative D call: TRBD1 (6 bases). This CDR3 spans 16 amino acids. V was trimmed by 0 bases and J by 4 bases, leaving 15 bases between them. Looked up from germline, CDR1 is LGHNA and CDR2 is YNFKEQ. The CDR3 loop reads CASSQEYLGASTEAFF. The CDR3 DNA follows: TGTGCCAGCAGCCAAGAGTATCTGGGGGCGAGCACTGAAGCTTTCTTT.

This clonotype has more than one count but fewer than ten. This chain uses TRBV28 with TRBJ2-7; 8 positions match TRBD1. The CDR3 totals 15 residues. In germline, CDR1 is MDHEN, CDR2 SYDVKM. J was trimmed by 3 bases and V by 3 bases; bases with no gene match: 7. CDR3 sequence reads: CASSFPRTGNYEQYF. The DNA for the CDR3 is TGTGCCAGCAGTTTTCCCAGGACAGGGAACTACGAGCAGTACTTC.

This clonotype was seen only a few times. The chain couples TRBV11-2 to TRBJ2-6; D remains ambiguous. The CDR3 length is 18 residues. The V end was cut by 3 bases, the J end by 0 bases, with 15 bases between. Germline values: CDR1 SGHAT, CDR2 FQNNGV. CDR3 amino acids: CASSFLLSGISGANVLTF. The CDR3 region has the DNA TGTGCCAGCAGCTTTTTACTGTCTGGGATCTCTGGGGCCAACGTCCTGACTTTC.

The sample holds a few counts of this clonotype. V and J are TRBV20-1 and TRBJ1-6; D unresolved. CDR3 size: 14 residues. V was pared by 1 base and J by 9 bases, with 13 bases between. CDR1 and CDR2 (germline): DFQATT, SNEGSKA (reference sequence). For the CDR3, the DNA is TGCAGTGCTAGAGTCGGACGTAAGAGTTCACCCCTCCACTTT. Protein product: CSARVGRKSSPLHF.

This clonotype has at least ten counts. The rearrangement uses TRBV9 and TRBJ2-1; D remains ambiguous. Germline values: CDR1 SGDLS, CDR2 YYNGEE. The CDR3 length is 15 residues. V lost 3 bases and J 0 bases, leaving 10 bases between the germline ends. Here the CDR3 reads CASSALDGSYNEQFF. In nucleotides, the CDR3 is TGTGCCAGCAGCGCTTTGGATGGCTCCTACAATGAGCAGTTCTTC.

In its sample, this clonotype was seen many times. The J gene is TRBJ1-1, the V gene TRBV5-1; D might be TRBD1 (5 bases). The CDR3 extends over 14 amino acids. Germline values: CDR1 SGHRS, CDR2 YFSETQ. The V end was cut by 7 bases, the J end by 4 bases, with 17 bases between. CDR3 DNA sequence: TGCGCCAGCCGGGACGGGTTTGGGAGCACTGAAGCTTTCTTT. Its protein is CASRDGFGSTEAFF.

The chain is built from TRBV9 and TRBJ2-2, with 7 bases aligning to TRBD2. Germline values: CDR1 SGDLS, CDR2 YYNGEE. This CDR3 is 15 amino acids long. The trim removed 5 bases at V and 4 bases at J, leaving 8 bases unmatched. The CDR3 is CASSPAGEATGELFF. The CDR3, as DNA: TGTGCCAGCAGTCCCGCGGGAGAGGCCACCGGGGAGCTGTTTTTT.

This clonotype was found a few times. In nucleotides, the CDR3 is TGTGCCAGCAGTGAATCCCCCCCAGGCACCGGGGAGCTGTTTTTT. It codes for CASSESPPGTGELFF. V and J are TRBV6-4 and TRBJ2-2; D unclear. V was shortened by 3 bases and J by 4 bases, with 12 bases between the two germline ends. CDR3 size: 15 residues. Germline lookup yields CDR1 MRHNA and CDR2 SNTAGT.

This clonotype was seen only a few times. The rearrangement joins TRBV12-3 or TRBV12-4 to TRBJ2-5; 7 nucleotides line up with TRBD1. This CDR3 spans 15 amino acids. V gave up 3 bases and J gave up 1 base; unmatched junction bases: 5. In DNA, the CDR3 is TGTGCCAGCAGTTTCGGTTGGACAGGCCAAGAGACCCAGTACTTC. Translating it yields CASSFGWTGQETQYF.

This clonotype has more than one count but fewer than ten. V and J are TRBV12-3 or TRBV12-4 and TRBJ2-5; D could derive from TRBD1 or TRBD2 (5 bases each). Trimming stripped 7 bases from V and 3 bases from J, with 12 bases between. The CDR3 contains 13 residues. CDR3 protein: CASTGTLKETQYF. As DNA, the CDR3 is TGTGCCAGCACGGGGACGCTGAAAGAGACCCAGTACTTC.

This clonotype came up many times. The V call is TRBV20-1, the J call TRBJ2-1; D is unclear. The V end lost 5 bases, the J end lost 8 bases, and 10 bases lay between the germline ends. This CDR3 comprises 11 residues. Looked up from germline, CDR1 is DFQATT and CDR2 is SNEGSKA (reference sequence). The CDR3 DNA reads as TGCAGTGCTTCCTTAGGACATGAGCAGTTCTTC. Its protein is CSASLGHEQFF.

There are a few counts of this clonotype. This chain connects TRBV29-1 to TRBJ2-3; 10 bases fit TRBD2. Looked up from germline, CDR1 is SQVTM and CDR2 is ANQGSEA. The CDR3 sequence is 13 residues long. J was trimmed by 3 bases and V by 6 bases; bases with no gene match: 3. This CDR3 reads CSVKAGGTDTQYF. The CDR3 bases are TGCAGCGTCAAAGCGGGGGGGACAGATACGCAGTATTTT.

This clonotype was seen a few times. This chain connects TRBV4-1 to TRBJ2-2, with D unresolved. Germline CDR1 reads MGHRA; CDR2 reads YSYEKL. The V and J ends lost 10 bases and 1 base respectively, with 10 bases between them. This CDR3 is 13 amino acids long. CDR3: CATGDQNTGELFF. Written as DNA, the CDR3 is TGCGCCACCGGTGACCAGAACACCGGGGAGCTGTTTTTT.

The J gene is TRBJ2-1, the V gene TRBV5-1, with D hard to call. V was pared by 4 bases and J by 7 bases, with 9 bases between. The CDR3 runs to 12 residues. CDR1 and CDR2 (germline): SGHRS, YFSETQ. The CDR3 DNA sequence: TGCGCCAGCAGCGCGGAGAGGAATGAGCAGTTCTTC. Encoded protein: CASSAERNEQFF.

This clonotype has at least ten counts. The chain uses TRBV11-1 and TRBJ2-1, with TRBD2 matching 12 bases. CDR1 and CDR2 from the germline V gene are SGHAT and FQDESV (reference sequence). J gave up 7 bases and V 2 bases, and 15 bases lay outside the gene matches. The CDR3 is 19 amino acids. This CDR3 is CASSLRALAGGPVGNEQFF. The CDR3 DNA reads as TGTGCCAGCAGCTTACGTGCTCTAGCGGGAGGGCCAGTGGGAAATGAGCAGTTCTTC. The full variable domain, in which reference TRBV11-1 and TRBJ2-1 provide the parts outside the CDR3, is EAEVAQSPRYKITEKSQAVAFWCDPISGHATLYWYRQILGQGPELLVQFQDESVVDDSQLPKDRFSAERLKGVDSTLKIQPAELGDSAMYLCASSLRALAGGPVGNEQFFGPGTRLTVL.

The table lists this clonotype with a few counts. This chain uses TRBV27 with TRBJ2-3; 11 bases line up with TRBD2. This CDR3 has 17 residues. V shed 3 bases, J shed 4 bases, and the junction held 9 bases outside the gene matches. From germline, CDR1 is MNHEY and CDR2 SMNVEV (reference sequence). The CDR3 reads CASSFTSGRRGADTQYF. In DNA, the CDR3 is TGTGCCAGCAGTTTTACTAGCGGGAGAAGGGGCGCAGATACGCAGTATTTT.

This clonotype has just a few counts. J is TRBJ2-7 and V is TRBV7-9, with D possibly TRBD2 on 5 matching bases. V lost 5 bases and J 6 bases, leaving 14 bases between the germline ends. The CDR3 consists of 13 residues. Germline CDR1 reads SEHNR; CDR2 reads FQNEAQ (reference sequence). The CDR3 bases are TGTGCCAGCAGCCCACCCGGACTTCGCGAGCAGTACTTC. This sequence encodes CASSPPGLREQYF.

The table lists this clonotype with a count of one. The chain joins TRBV7-9 to TRBJ2-1; 7 bases line up with TRBD1. The CDR3 totals 14 residues. Germline trimming cut 1 base from V and 8 bases from J; bases unmatched to any gene: 5. The germline CDR1 and CDR2 sequences are SEHNR and FQNEAQ (reference sequence). This CDR3 is CASSLETGSDEQFF. Here the CDR3 DNA reads TGTGCCAGCAGCTTAGAGACAGGGTCCGATGAGCAGTTCTTC.

A few counts support this clonotype. The V gene is TRBV5-1, the J gene TRBJ2-3; 8 bases map to TRBD1. The CDR3 runs to 15 residues. V dropped 0 bases and J dropped 5; count of bases not matched to a gene: 5. Germline V CDR1 and CDR2: SGHRS, YFSETQ. CDR3 loop: CASSLADRGGDTQYF. The CDR3, as DNA: TGCGCCAGCAGCTTGGCCGACAGGGGTGGAGATACGCAGTATTTT.

The chain carries TRBV12-3 or TRBV12-4 and TRBJ2-7; TRBD2 agrees at 8 bases. V shed 5 bases and J 6 bases; nucleotides not matched to a gene: 6. This CDR3 comprises 13 residues. The DNA for the CDR3 is TGTGCCAGCAGTATCGGGAGGGGTGGCGAGCAGTACTTC. The encoded protein is CASSIGRGGEQYF.

This clonotype has just a few counts. J is TRBJ2-1 and V is TRBV27; 7 bases line up with TRBD2. After removal of 2 bases from V and 2 bases from J, the junction contained 6 bases not matched to a gene. The CDR3 is 16 amino acids. Germline CDR1 reads MNHEY; CDR2 reads SMNVEV (reference sequence). For the CDR3, the DNA is TGTGCCAGCAGTTTACGGGGGGTAAGCGCCTACAATGAGCAGTTCTTC. Translated: CASSLRGVSAYNEQFF.

This clonotype was counted ten times or more. The V and J genes are TRBV12-3 or TRBV12-4 and TRBJ2-2; the D call may be TRBD1 or TRBD2 (5 bases each). CDR3 length equals 12 residues. Trimming took off 3 bases at V and 9 bases at J, with 8 bases between the two ends. The DNA of the CDR3 is TGTGCCAGCAGTTTCGGGGCCAGGGAGCTGTTTTTT. Its protein product is CASSFGARELFF.

This clonotype was counted at least ten times. This rearrangement joins TRBV7-2 to TRBJ1-2; 8 nucleotides line up with TRBD1. V gave up 2 bases and J gave up 5 bases; unmatched junction bases: 10. The germline gives CDR1 SGHTA, CDR2 FQGNSA. The CDR3 length is 16 residues. The CDR3 is CASSLTVTGGRYGYTF. The DNA for the CDR3 is TGTGCCAGCAGCTTAACCGTTACAGGGGGAAGATATGGCTACACCTTC.

This clonotype was seen a handful of times. The genes are TRBV28 and TRBJ2-1; 7 nucleotides match TRBD1. The germline V gene encodes CDR1 MDHEN and CDR2 SYDVKM. The J segment lost 5 bases and the V segment lost 4 bases, leaving 8 bases of the junction unmatched. This CDR3 is 15 amino acids long. CDR3 amino acids: CASSSPRGQNNEQFF. The CDR3 DNA sequence: TGTGCCAGCAGTTCTCCAAGGGGACAGAACAATGAGCAGTTCTTC. The full variable domain, its missing parts supplied by reference TRBV28 and TRBJ2-1, is DVKVTQSSRYLVKRTGEKVFLECVQDMDHENMFWYRQDPGLGLRLIYFSYDVKMKEKGDIPEGYSVSREKKERFSLILESASTNQTSMYLCASSSPRGQNNEQFFGPGTRLTVL.

The chain carries TRBV4-2 and TRBJ2-1; D is tentatively TRBD1 or TRBD2 (5 bases each). The CDR3 runs to 15 residues. Germline-derived CDR1 and CDR2 are LGHNA and YNFKEQ. The V gene lost 5 bases and the J gene lost 1 base, with 12 bases spanning the gap. This chain's CDR3 is CASSGDRASYNEQFF. CDR3 coding DNA: TGTGCCAGCAGCGGGGACCGAGCTTCCTACAATGAGCAGTTCTTC.

The chain joins TRBV7-8 to TRBJ1-1; tentative D call: TRBD1 (5 bases). The CDR3 contains 14 residues. Germline CDR1 SGHVS, CDR2 FQNEAQ. With 1 base removed from V and 4 bases from J, the gap between germline ends came to 10 bases. CDR3 amino acids: CASSLGARVTEAFF. The CDR3, as DNA: TGTGCCAGCAGCTTAGGGGCCAGGGTCACTGAAGCTTTCTTT. The variable domain in full, with the rest retrieved from reference TRBV7-8 and TRBJ1-1, is GAGVSQSPRYKVAKRGQDVALRCDPISGHVSLFWYQQALGQGPEFLTYFQNEAQLDKSGLPSDRFFAERPEGSVSTLKIQRTQQEDSAVYLCASSLGARVTEAFFGQGTRLTVV.

This clonotype was observed a handful of times. The chain employs TRBV6-2 or TRBV6-3 and TRBJ2-3; D may be TRBD1 (5 bases). Between the trimmed V and J ends, which lost 6 bases and 4 bases, there was a span of 20 bases. Germline V CDR1 and CDR2: MNHEY, SVGEGT. The CDR3 sequence is 16 residues long. CDR3 protein: CASSQIGQGRPDTQYF. The CDR3 DNA reads TGTGCCAGCAGCCAGATCGGGCAGGGTAGGCCAGATACGCAGTATTTT.

CDR3 residues: CAISDRDSGNEQFF. In nucleotides, the CDR3 is TGTGCCATCAGTGACCGGGACAGCGGGAATGAGCAGTTCTTC. The chain is built from TRBV10-3 and TRBJ2-1; a weak D match, TRBD1 (7 bases). In germline, CDR1 is ENHRY, CDR2 SYGVKD. Deletions cut 3 bases from V and 7 bases from J, with 13 bases between. The CDR3 sequence is 14 residues long.